The entry below gives a single T cell receptor beta chain sequence along with its context. As yet, its antigen is unknown. Relative to the germline gene, one junction end is altered; a read error may explain this. This CDR3 comprises 15 residues. The germline V gene encodes CDR1 ENHRY and CDR2 SYGVKD. This sample stems from a study of T cells after yellow fever vaccination. Whole-study context: Libraries from low-cell-number fractions were prepared with the SMART-Seq v4 Ultra Low Input RNA kit. The study, taken as a whole, reports: Peaking faster, on day 5 versus 15, the secondary response was nonetheless weaker. Once the booster was given, most primary-vaccination clones reappeared, at about 96% for CD4 and roughly 86% for CD8.

In making TCR cDNA, 5'RACE template switching added a universal primer site and UMIs to it. MiXCR, applied by TCRdb to the 5' RACE reads, yields one record per CDR3 protein. The table lists approximately 510,000 distinct CDR3 sequences, 21% of them singletons. The receptor was isolated from a young man who received the YFV17D yellow fever vaccine. Material: PBMCs, obtained about 21 days after the first yellow fever vaccination. J is TRBJ2-2 and V is TRBV10-3; D remains unclear. CDR3 sequence: CAIGPGTSNSGELFF. CDR3 sequence (DNA): TGTGCCATCGGCCCGGGTACCTCGAACTCCGGGGAGCTGTTTTTT.